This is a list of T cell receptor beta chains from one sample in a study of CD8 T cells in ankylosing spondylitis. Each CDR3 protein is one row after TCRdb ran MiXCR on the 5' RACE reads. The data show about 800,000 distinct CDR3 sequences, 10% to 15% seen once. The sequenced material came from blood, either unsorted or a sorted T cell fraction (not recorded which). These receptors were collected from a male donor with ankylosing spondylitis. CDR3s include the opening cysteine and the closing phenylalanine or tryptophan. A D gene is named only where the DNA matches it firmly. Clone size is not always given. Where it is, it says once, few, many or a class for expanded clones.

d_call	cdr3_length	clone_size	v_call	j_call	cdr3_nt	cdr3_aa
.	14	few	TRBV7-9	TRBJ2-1	TGTGCCAGCAGCTATTTGCGGCAGTTCAATGAGCAGTTCTTC	CASSYLRQFNEQFF
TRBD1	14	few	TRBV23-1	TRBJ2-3	TGCGCCAGCAGTCGACAGGGAACCGCAGATACGCAGTATTTT	CASSRQGTADTQYF
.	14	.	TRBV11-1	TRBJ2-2	TGTGCCAGCAGCTTTATCAGTCACACCGGGGAGCTGTTTTTT	CASSFISHTGELFF
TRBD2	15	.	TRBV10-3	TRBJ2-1	TGTGCCATCAGTGAGTCCTGGACTAGCGGTAATGAGCAGTTCTTC	CAISESWTSGNEQFF
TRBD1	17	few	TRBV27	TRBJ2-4	TGTGCCAGCAGCCTAGGACAGGGACTCCGGAGGCGAAACATTCAGTACTTC	CASSLGQGLRRRNIQYF
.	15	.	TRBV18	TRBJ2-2	TGTGCCAGCTCACCAGTAGTGGGGAACACCGGGGAGCTGTTTTTT	CASSPVVGNTGELFF
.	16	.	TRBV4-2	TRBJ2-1	TGTGCCAGCAGCCAAGAGCTTGCGGGGTCCTACAATGAGCAGTTCTTC	CASSQELAGSYNEQFF
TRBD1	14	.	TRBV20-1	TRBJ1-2	TGCAGTGCTAGAGCCGACAGGGGGTCCTATGGCTACACCTTC	CSARADRGSYGYTF
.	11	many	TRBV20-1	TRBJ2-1	TGCAGTGGGGGTCCCTACAATGAGCAGTTCTTC	CSGGPYNEQFF
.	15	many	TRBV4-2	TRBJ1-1	TGTGCCAGCAGCCCATCCGGGGCCAGGGGCACTGAAGCTTTCTTT	CASSPSGARGTEAFF
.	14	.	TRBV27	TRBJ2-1	TGTGCCAGCAGTCCTTCTCGGGAGCTTGGGGAGCAGTTCTTC	CASSPSRELGEQFF
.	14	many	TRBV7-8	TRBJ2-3	TGTGCCAGCAGCTTAGACAGGGTGGGAGATACGCAGTATTTT	CASSLDRVGDTQYF
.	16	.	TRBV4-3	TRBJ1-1	TGCGCCAGCAGCCAAGATCATACGGGGTGGAACACTGAAGCTTTCTTT	CASSQDHTGWNTEAFF
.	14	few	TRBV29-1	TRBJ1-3	TGCAGCGTTGGCCGCCGGGACTCGGGGAACACCATATATTTT	CSVGRRDSGNTIYF
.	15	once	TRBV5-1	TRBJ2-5	TGCGCCAGCAGCCCGCCAGGGGGGAACCAAGAGACCCAGTACTTC	CASSPPGGNQETQYF
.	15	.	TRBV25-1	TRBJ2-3	TGTGCCAGCAGTACCAGCGGAGCGCAATCAGATACGCAGTATTTT	CASSTSGAQSDTQYF
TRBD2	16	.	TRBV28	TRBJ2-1	TGTGCCAGCAGTTCTACAGTAGCGGGAGGGGACAATGAGCAGTTCTTC	CASSSTVAGGDNEQFF
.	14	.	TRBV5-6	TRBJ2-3	TGTGCCAGCAGCTTGGAGGGACCTGGGGATACGCAGTATTTT	CASSLEGPGDTQYF
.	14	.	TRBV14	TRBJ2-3	TGTGCCAGCAGCGAAAAGGACTACACAGATACGCAGTATTTT	CASSEKDYTDTQYF
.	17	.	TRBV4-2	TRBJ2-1	TGTGCCAGCAGCCAAGATCTAACAGGGAACGACTACAATGAGCAGTTCTTC	CASSQDLTGNDYNEQFF
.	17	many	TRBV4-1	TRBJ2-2	TGCGCCAGCAGCCGTTCGGGACGGATCCTGAACACCGGGGAGCTGTTTTTT	CASSRSGRILNTGELFF
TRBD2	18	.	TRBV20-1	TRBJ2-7	TGCAGTGCTAGTCTACCCCCCCTTCGTGTAGCGGGAGCGTACGAGCAGTACTTC	CSASLPPLRVAGAYEQYF
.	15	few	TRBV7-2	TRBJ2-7	TGTGCCAGCAGCTTAGCGTCACTATTATCCTACGAGCAGTACTTC	CASSLASLLSYEQYF
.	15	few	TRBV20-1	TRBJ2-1	TGCAGTGCGCCTCCGACAACCCCGACGATGGATGAGCAGTTCTTC	CSAPPTTPTMDEQFF
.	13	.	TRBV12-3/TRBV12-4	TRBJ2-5	TGTGCCAGCAGTTCGGTGGGGCGGGAGACCCAGTACTTC	CASSSVGRETQYF
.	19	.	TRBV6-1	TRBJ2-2	TGTGCCAGCAGTGTCCCACTCCACAGGGAACCCACCCTGGGCCGGGAGCTGTTTTTT	CASSVPLHREPTLGRELFF
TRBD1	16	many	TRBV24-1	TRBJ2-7	TGTGCCACCAGTGATCCCGGGACAGGGGACTCCTACGAGCAGTACTTC	CATSDPGTGDSYEQYF
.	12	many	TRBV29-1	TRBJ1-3	TGCAGCGTTGAACAGCCCCGAGACACCATATATTTT	CSVEQPRDTIYF
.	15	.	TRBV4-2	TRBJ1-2	TGTGCCAGCAGCCAAGTCCCAGGGACCGTCTATGGCTACACCTTC	CASSQVPGTVYGYTF
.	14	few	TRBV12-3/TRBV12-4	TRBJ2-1	TGTGCCAGCAGTCAGGCGGGCGTGGAAAATGAGCAGTTCTTC	CASSQAGVENEQFF
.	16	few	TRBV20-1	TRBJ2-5	TGCAGTGCTAGAGGGGCTCGGCGGGGAGATCAAGAGACCCAGTACTTC	CSARGARRGDQETQYF
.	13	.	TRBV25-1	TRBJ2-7	TGTGCCAGCAGTGAATGGGAAAGGGTCGAGCAGTACTTC	CASSEWERVEQYF
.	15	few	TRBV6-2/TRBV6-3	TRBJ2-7	TGTGCCAGCAAGTGGGGAGCCCTCCACTCCTACGAGCAGTACTTC	CASKWGALHSYEQYF
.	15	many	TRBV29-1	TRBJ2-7	TGCAGCGTTGAGGCAACAATCCGTCGGGCCTACGAGCAGTACTTC	CSVEATIRRAYEQYF
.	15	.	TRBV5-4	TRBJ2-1	TGTGCCAGCAGCTTGGGTATGGAGGATAACAATGAGCAGTTCTTC	CASSLGMEDNNEQFF
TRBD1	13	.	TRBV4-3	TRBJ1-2	TGCGCCAGCAGCCACCGGACAGGCTATGGCTACACCTTC	CASSHRTGYGYTF
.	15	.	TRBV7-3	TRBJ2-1	TGTGCCAGCAGCCGCAGGGCCACCTTAATCTATGAGCAGTTCTTC	CASSRRATLIYEQFF
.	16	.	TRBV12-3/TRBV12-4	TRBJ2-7	TGTGCCAGCAGCCCCCGTCGTATTGGAGAAAACTACGAGCAGTACTTC	CASSPRRIGENYEQYF
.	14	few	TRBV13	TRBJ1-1	TGTGCCAGCAGCCGGATGACAGCCTACACTGAAGCTTTCTTT	CASSRMTAYTEAFF
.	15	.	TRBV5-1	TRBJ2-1	TGCGCCAGCAGTTCGTTCGAGGCCCCCTACAATGAGCAGTTCTTC	CASSSFEAPYNEQFF
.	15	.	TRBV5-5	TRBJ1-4	TGTGCCAGCAGCCTCCCCGTCGGGACTAATGAAAAACTGTTTTTT	CASSLPVGTNEKLFF
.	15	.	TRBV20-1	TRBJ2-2	TGCAGTGCTTTCCCTTCCGGACTCAACACCGGGGAGCTGTTTTTT	CSAFPSGLNTGELFF
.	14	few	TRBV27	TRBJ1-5	TGTGCCAGCAGTTTCTTGGGAAGAGGTCAGCCCCAGCATTTT	CASSFLGRGQPQHF
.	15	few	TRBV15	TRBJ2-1	TGTGCCACCAGCAGAGATCTCAGCGAGGGAGGTAACGCGTTCTTC	CATSRDLSEGGNAFF
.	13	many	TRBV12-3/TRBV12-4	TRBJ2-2	TGTGCCAGCAGTTTGTCGGGGCCCGGGGAGCTGTTTTTT	CASSLSGPGELFF
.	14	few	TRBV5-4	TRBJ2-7	TGTGCCAGCAGCGGCGCAGATCCCTCCTACGAGCAGTACTTC	CASSGADPSYEQYF
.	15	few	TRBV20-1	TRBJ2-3	TGCAGTGCTCGTGGAGTCGAGGGGCCCGCAGATACGCAGTATTTT	CSARGVEGPADTQYF
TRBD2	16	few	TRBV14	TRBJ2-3	TGTGCCAGCAGCCATTTGACTAGCGGATCGGGAGATACGCAGTATTTT	CASSHLTSGSGDTQYF
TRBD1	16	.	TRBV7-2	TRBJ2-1	TGTGCCAGCATCATGAACGGACAGGGGAGGAACAATGAGCAGTTCTTC	CASIMNGQGRNNEQFF
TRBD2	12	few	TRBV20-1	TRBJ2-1	TGCAGTGCTATGCGGGAGCGGAATGAGCAGTTCTTC	CSAMRERNEQFF